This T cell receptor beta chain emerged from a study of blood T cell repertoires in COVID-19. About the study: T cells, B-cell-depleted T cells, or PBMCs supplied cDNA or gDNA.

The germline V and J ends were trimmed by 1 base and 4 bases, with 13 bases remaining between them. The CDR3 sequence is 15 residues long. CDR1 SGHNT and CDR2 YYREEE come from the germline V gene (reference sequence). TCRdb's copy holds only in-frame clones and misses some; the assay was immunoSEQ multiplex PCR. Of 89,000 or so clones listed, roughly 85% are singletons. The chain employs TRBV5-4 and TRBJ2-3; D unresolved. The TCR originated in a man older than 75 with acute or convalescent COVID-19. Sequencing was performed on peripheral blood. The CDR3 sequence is CASSLLVVDSDTQYF. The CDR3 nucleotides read TGTGCCAGCAGCTTGCTGGTAGTCGACTCAGATACGCAGTATTTT.